This T cell receptor (beta chain) is from a study of T-cell reconstitution after alpha-beta-depleted transplantation in children. Deletions cut 2 bases from V and 0 bases from J, with 14 bases between. Germline V gene data show CDR1 as SGHRS and CDR2 as YFSETQ. The CDR3 consists of 16 residues. The library targeted TCRbeta and was prepared with unique molecular identifiers. Using its own MiXCR run on the PCR reads, TCRdb lists one record per CDR3 protein. The sample contains around 600,000 distinct CDR3 sequences, about 15% of which appear only once. The chain carries TRBV5-1 and TRBJ2-5; possible D gene TRBD1, 6 bases. This sequence originates from a human donor who donated a stem cell graft to a child with acute myeloid leukemia. The specimen was PBMCs from the stem cell graft donor, collected from the stem cell graft. DNA of the CDR3: TGCGCCAGCAGCTTTACAGGGAATTTAGACCAAGAGACCCAGTACTTC. Translated: CASSFTGNLDQETQYF.